The source of this T cell receptor (beta chain) is a study of shared clonotypes between healthy human individuals. Generated by immunoSEQ multiplex PCR, the TCRdb table keeps only in-frame clones and is missing some. The sample carries just over 2,000,000 clones, around 96% recorded once. The V end lost 1 base, the J end lost 2 bases, and 18 bases lay between the germline ends. The CDR3 totals 17 residues. Looked up from germline, CDR1 is SGHTA and CDR2 is FQGNSA. Terminally differentiated effector memory CD45RA+ cells were left out of the naive CD8 fraction, which was CD45RO-negative and positively selected for CCR7.

The sequence was collected from a man younger than 30 in good health. Sequencing was carried out using naive CD8+ T cells sorted from blood. V and J are TRBV7-2 and TRBJ2-7, with D tentatively TRBD2 (6 bases). DNA for the CDR3: TGTGCCAGCAGCTTAGACGCGGGGATCGGAAGTCCCTACGAGCAGTACTTC. This gives the protein CASSLDAGIGSPYEQYF.